The 32 T cell receptor beta chains reported below all come from one sample, sequenced in a study of T-cell reconstitution after alpha-beta-depleted transplantation in children. Unique molecular identifiers were incorporated during preparation of the TCRbeta library. TCRdb passed the PCR reads through MiXCR, listing each CDR3 protein once. This sample yields 55,000 to 85,000 distinct CDR3 sequences, of which roughly 10% are seen a single time; around 14% belongs to the top ten. Sequenced here: PBMCs, sampled before TCRalphabeta/CD19-depleted stem cell transplant. The receptors were sampled from a boy aged 10-17 years with acute myeloid leukemia, due to receive a stem cell transplant.

The sample holds a few counts of this clonotype. The V gene is TRBV30, the J gene TRBJ1-3; no clear D. Germline V gives CDR1 GTSNPN, CDR2 SVGIG (reference sequence). The CDR3 totals 17 residues. V was clipped by 5 bases and J by 1 base, with 21 bases between them. The CDR3 DNA reads as TGTGCCTGGGCACCTGGACGCCCTGGGGTATCTGGAAACACCATATATTTT. It specifies CAWAPGRPGVSGNTIYF.

V is TRBV10-3 and J is TRBJ2-7; 7 bases fit TRBD2. The CDR3 covers 16 residues. The germline CDR1 and CDR2 sequences are ENHRY and SYGVKD. The ends lost 2 bases at V and 3 bases at J; junction bases unmatched: 10. As DNA, the CDR3 is TGTGCCATCAGTGAGCCGTCTAGCGGACGGGGCTACGAGCAGTACTTC. Translation gives CAISEPSSGRGYEQYF.

This clonotype was counted many times. The chain carries TRBV5-1 and TRBJ2-5, with 12 bases identical to TRBD2. In germline, CDR1 is SGHRS, CDR2 YFSETQ. V shed 4 bases and J 5 bases; nucleotides not matched to a gene: 6. The CDR3 extends over 15 amino acids. For the CDR3, the DNA is TGCGCCAGCAGCAGACTAGCGGGAGTAGAGGAGACCCAGTACTTC. Its translation is CASSRLAGVEETQYF.

This clonotype was observed at least ten times. The CDR3 DNA is TGCAGTGCTAGAACTACAGATAATCAGCCCCAGCATTTT. It specifies CSARTTDNQPQHF. V usage is TRBV20-1 and J usage is TRBJ1-5, with D unclear. Trimming took 2 bases from V and 4 from J, leaving 9 bases between them. The CDR3 sequence is 13 residues long. Per the germline V gene, CDR1 is DFQATT and CDR2 is SNEGSKA (reference sequence).

This clonotype was counted a few times. The gene calls are TRBV4-1 and TRBJ2-2, with TRBD2 matching over 11 bases. CDR1 and CDR2 from the germline V gene are MGHRA and YSYEKL. J was trimmed by 6 bases and V by 2 bases; bases with no gene match: 8. This CDR3 comprises 17 residues. In nucleotides, the CDR3 is TGCGCCAGCAGCCAACCTACTAGCGGGAGCAATCCCGGGGAGCTGTTTTTT. Translation: CASSQPTSGSNPGELFF.

This clonotype was detected ten times or more. The rearrangement links TRBV9 to TRBJ1-2; D gene ambiguous. Trimming pared 6 bases from V and 4 bases from J, leaving 10 bases between. CDR1 and CDR2 from the germline V gene are SGDLS and YYNGEE. This CDR3 has 12 amino acids. DNA for the CDR3: TGTGCCAGCATGTCCGGGAGCTATGGCTACACCTTC. This codes for CASMSGSYGYTF.

This clonotype was recorded many times. The V call is TRBV5-5, the J call TRBJ2-5, with 7 bases identical to TRBD1. The CDR3 is 16 amino acids. Losses at the gene ends were 4 bases for V and 5 bases for J; bases not matched to a gene: 14. Germline lookup yields CDR1 SGHKS and CDR2 YYEKEE (reference sequence). The CDR3 is CASSPINIQGTETQYF. The CDR3 nucleotides read TGTGCCAGCAGCCCAATAAATATACAGGGGACGGAGACCCAGTACTTC.

This clonotype has only a few counts. This may stem from a read error, because a much larger clone lies one nucleotide away. V is TRBV4-3 and J is TRBJ2-2; D ambiguous. The CDR3 spans 14 residues. Trimming left V 0 bases short and J 10 bases short, with 12 bases between. The germline V gene has CDR1 LGHNA and CDR2 YSLEER. CDR3 amino acids: CASSQDEVAPELFF. CDR3 nucleotide sequence: TGCGCCAGCAGCCAAGATGAGGTGGCTCCGGAGCTGTTTTTT.

This clonotype has a count of ten or more. CDR3 region: CASSPPPGQGWGYTF. As DNA, the CDR3 is TGTGCCAGCAGCCCACCTCCGGGACAGGGTTGGGGCTACACCTTC. The V gene is TRBV5-6, the J gene TRBJ1-2; TRBD1 matches 9 bases. The CDR3 runs to 15 residues. Germline trimming cut 4 bases from V and 8 bases from J; bases unmatched to any gene: 12. Germline CDR1 and CDR2: SGHDT and YYEEEE.

The sample holds many counts of this clonotype. This chain joins TRBV12-3 or TRBV12-4 and TRBJ2-7; no reliable D call. Between the trimmed V and J ends, which lost 3 bases and 2 bases, there was a span of 8 bases. The CDR3 runs to 13 residues. CDR3 region: CASSFVVPYEQYF. CDR3 nucleotides: TGTGCCAGCAGTTTTGTAGTGCCCTACGAGCAGTACTTC.

There are many counts of this clonotype. The rearrangement links TRBV6-6 to TRBJ2-5, with TRBD1 as a possible D gene (6 bases). CDR1 and CDR2 from the germline V gene are MNHNY and SVGAGI (reference sequence). V lost 8 bases and J lost 9, with 13 bases in between. The CDR3 covers 11 residues. CDR3 loop: CASGYRAPQYF. Here the CDR3 DNA reads TGTGCCAGCGGCTACAGGGCTCCCCAGTACTTC.

At least ten counts were recorded for this clonotype. The V and J genes are TRBV6-6 and TRBJ1-5; D call uncertain. Germline V gives CDR1 MNHNY, CDR2 SVGAGI (reference sequence). V shed 2 bases and J shed 2 bases, with 4 bases lying between them. The CDR3 totals 13 residues. CDR3 DNA sequence: TGTGCCAGCAGTTACGAGGGCAATCAGCCCCAGCATTTT. It yields the protein CASSYEGNQPQHF.

This clonotype appeared many times. J is TRBJ2-3 and V is TRBV7-2; 11 bases line up with TRBD1. This CDR3 contains 17 residues. J gave up 4 bases and V 4 bases, and 10 bases lay outside the gene matches. Germline-derived CDR1 and CDR2 are SGHTA and FQGNSA. The CDR3 loop is CASSSGQGALPADTQYF. DNA of the CDR3: TGTGCCAGCAGCTCCGGACAGGGGGCCCTCCCCGCAGATACGCAGTATTTT.

This clonotype appeared a few times. This sequence joins TRBV10-1 and TRBJ2-1; 9 bases line up with TRBD2. Germline-derived CDR1 and CDR2 are WNHNN and SYGVQD (reference sequence). CDR3 size: 14 residues. J gave up 7 bases and V 3 bases, and 4 bases lay outside the gene matches. CDR3: CASSEAGGGNEQFF. DNA for the CDR3: TGCGCCAGCAGTGAAGCGGGGGGTGGTAATGAGCAGTTCTTC.

This clonotype was counted at least ten times. The CDR3: CASSQDRLYGYTF. The CDR3 coding sequence is TGTGCCAGCAGCCAAGACAGGCTTTATGGCTACACCTTC. V usage is TRBV12-3 or TRBV12-4 and J usage is TRBJ1-2, with D tentatively TRBD1 (6 bases). The CDR3 has 13 amino acids. Between the trimmed V and J ends, which lost 6 bases and 5 bases, there was a span of 13 bases.

This clonotype was observed a handful of times. The genes are TRBV7-8 and TRBJ1-1, with D maybe TRBD1 (5 bases). The germline V gene has CDR1 SGHVS and CDR2 FQNEAQ. This CDR3 has 14 residues. The germline V and J ends were trimmed by 5 bases and 5 bases, with 15 bases remaining between them. The DNA for the CDR3 is TGTGCCAGCAGCGCCGGGGCATTGGGGACTGAAGCTTTCTTT. Translation: CASSAGALGTEAFF.

This clonotype has a count of ten or more. J is TRBJ2-2 and V is TRBV4-2; D ambiguous. V was cut by 0 bases and J by 0 bases, with 14 bases left in between. The germline V gene has CDR1 LGHNA and CDR2 YNFKEQ. This CDR3 spans 18 amino acids. This CDR3 reads CASSQDRIGSANTGELFF. For the CDR3, the DNA is TGTGCCAGCAGCCAAGATAGGATTGGGTCCGCGAACACCGGGGAGCTGTTTTTT.

This clonotype has ten or more counts. The rearrangement links TRBV5-5 to TRBJ2-2; TRBD2 aligns across 9 bases. Germline V gives CDR1 SGHKS, CDR2 YYEKEE (reference sequence). J was trimmed by 8 bases and V by 2 bases; bases with no gene match: 7. The CDR3 has 15 residues. CDR3 bases: TGTGCCAGCAGCTTAGTCGGACTAGCGACTGGGGAGCTGTTTTTT. As protein: CASSLVGLATGELFF.

This clonotype came up a few times. V gene TRBV2 combines with J gene TRBJ2-7; perhaps TRBD2 as D (5 bases). Trimming cost V 3 bases and J 4 bases, with 19 bases left between them. The CDR3 sequence is 16 residues long. Germline-derived CDR1 and CDR2 are SNHLY and FYNNEI. CDR3 protein: CASSEVGARAKYEQYF. For the CDR3, the DNA is TGTGCCAGCAGTGAGGTGGGCGCGAGGGCCAAGTACGAGCAGTACTTC.

Judged by abundance, this clonotype is medium-sized (0.01 to 0.1%). The chain carries TRBV7-7 and TRBJ2-1; D unclear. Per the germline V gene, CDR1 is SSHAT and CDR2 is FNYEAQ (reference sequence). The CDR3 consists of 13 residues. V shed 1 base and J shed 12 bases, with 13 bases lying between them. CDR3 sequence: CASSLEERSGQFF. The CDR3 coding sequence is TGTGCCAGCAGCTTAGAGGAGAGGTCGGGGCAGTTCTTC.

This clonotype was recorded many times. This chain links TRBV5-6 with TRBJ1-1; D unclear. The CDR3 totals 15 residues. Germline V gene sequence: CDR1 SGHDT, CDR2 YYEEEE. V lost 0 bases, J lost 0 bases, and 9 bases lay in between. CDR3 nucleotides: TGTGCCAGCAGCTTGGTTAGGGCATTGAACACTGAAGCTTTCTTT. Residues: CASSLVRALNTEAFF. The entire variable domain, with the rest obtained from reference TRBV5-6 and TRBJ1-1, is as follows: DAGVTQSPTHLIKTRGQQVTLRCSPKSGHDTVSWYQQALGQGPQFIFQYYEEEERQRGNFPDRFSGHQFPNYSSELNVNALLLGDSALYLCASSLVRALNTEAFFGQGTRLTVV.

This clonotype has ten or more counts. V gene TRBV7-9 combines with J gene TRBJ2-5, with 9 positions matching TRBD1. In germline, CDR1 is SEHNR, CDR2 FQNEAQ (reference sequence). CDR3 size: 15 residues. The trim removed 4 bases at V and 5 bases at J, leaving 8 bases unmatched. The CDR3 spells CASSSRDRVFETQYF. The CDR3 DNA reads as TGTGCCAGCAGCTCCCGGGACAGGGTTTTTGAGACCCAGTACTTC. The full variable domain, in which reference TRBV7-9 and TRBJ2-5 provide the parts outside the CDR3, is DTGVSQNPRHKITKRGQNVTFRCDPISEHNRLYWYRQTLGQGPEFLTYFQNEAQLEKSRLLSDRFSAERPKGSFSTLEIQRTEQGDSAMYLCASSSRDRVFETQYFGPGTRLLVL.

This clonotype came up many times. The chain links TRBV5-1 to TRBJ2-2; TRBD2 aligns across 12 bases. The junction had 11 bases not matched to a gene; V was cut back by 1 base and J by 4 bases. The CDR3 has 19 residues. Germline values: CDR1 SGHRS, CDR2 YFSETQ. The CDR3 is CASSLKNLAGGPFTGELFF. The CDR3 DNA is TGCGCCAGCAGCTTGAAAAACCTAGCGGGGGGGCCCTTCACCGGGGAGCTGTTTTTT.

This clonotype was detected many times. This chain uses TRBV30 with TRBJ2-3; 9 bases line up with TRBD2. Germline V gene sequence: CDR1 GTSNPN, CDR2 SVGIG (reference sequence). The V and J ends lost 5 bases and 5 bases, in that order; junction bases with no gene match: 14. CDR3 size: 16 residues. DNA of the CDR3: TGTGCCTGGGGGATAGGGGGCGGCGGGAGGGGAGATACGCAGTATTTT. Translating gives CAWGIGGGGRGDTQYF.

This clonotype has at least ten counts. CDR3 in DNA: TGTGCCAGCAGCTTAAAGACTAGCGGGAGTTACGCGAACACCGGGGAGCTGTTTTTT. Its protein product is CASSLKTSGSYANTGELFF. This chain joins TRBV7-2 and TRBJ2-2; 12 positions match TRBD2. This CDR3 spans 19 amino acids. CDR1 and CDR2 (germline): SGHTA, FQGNSA. V gave up 2 bases and J gave up 0 bases; unmatched junction bases: 7.

The sample holds many counts of this clonotype. CDR3 sequence reads: CASSLGQVWNEQYF. Here the CDR3 DNA reads TGTGCCAGCAGCTTAGGGCAGGTTTGGAACGAGCAGTACTTC. V is TRBV7-2 and J is TRBJ2-7; D remains ambiguous. Trimming cost V 1 base and J 5 bases, with 12 bases left between them. This CDR3 region has 14 residues. Germline lookup yields CDR1 SGHTA and CDR2 FQGNSA.

Ten or more counts support this clonotype. V usage is TRBV7-9 and J usage is TRBJ1-2, with 8 bases identical to TRBD1. The CDR3 has 16 amino acids. The trim removed 1 base at V and 8 bases at J, leaving 12 bases unmatched. CDR1 is SEHNR and CDR2 is FQNEAQ in the germline V gene (reference sequence). The CDR3 is CASSLDRRTGSRGYTF. The CDR3 DNA follows: TGTGCCAGCAGCTTAGACCGGAGGACAGGGAGTAGGGGCTACACCTTC.

This clonotype was detected ten times or more. The rearrangement joins TRBV4-1 to TRBJ2-2; D may match TRBD1 or TRBD2 (6 bases each). The V and J ends lost 1 base and 4 bases respectively, with 13 bases between them. CDR3 length: 16 residues. CDR1 MGHRA and CDR2 YSYEKL come from the germline V gene. The CDR3 nucleotides read TGCGCCAGCAGCCAAGGGGGGGCGGACGCCACCGGGGAGCTGTTTTTT. Translating it yields CASSQGGADATGELFF.

This clonotype has ten or more counts. The rearrangement uses TRBV20-1 and TRBJ1-3, with D tentatively TRBD1 (5 bases). The V end lost 3 bases, the J end lost 6 bases, and 12 bases lay between the germline ends. The CDR3 is 13 amino acids. CDR1 is DFQATT, CDR2 SNEGSKA, per germline (reference sequence). The CDR3 bases are TGCAGTGCTAGCGAACAGGTCCTAAACACCATATATTTT. Translation gives CSASEQVLNTIYF.

This clonotype occurred many times. This chain joins TRBV28 and TRBJ2-1; D uncertain. Germline V CDR1 and CDR2: MDHEN, SYDVKM. This CDR3 contains 16 residues. The V end lost 5 bases, the J end lost 5 bases, and 19 bases lay between the germline ends. In DNA form, the CDR3 reads TGTGCCAGCAGTCCTAATACCAGCCCCTTCAACAATGAGCAGTTCTTC. It specifies CASSPNTSPFNNEQFF.

As concerns this clonotype: A single base separates this from a much larger clone, so it may be a read error. The V and J genes are TRBV20-1 and TRBJ1-1; 8 bases match TRBD1. This CDR3 spans 15 amino acids. Germline loops: CDR1 DFQATT, CDR2 SNEGSKA (reference sequence). CDR3 sequence reads: CSARDRRGQDTDAFF. As DNA, the CDR3 is TGCAGTGCTAGAGATAGGCGGGGACAGGACACTGACGCTTTCTTT.

This clonotype appeared a single time. J is TRBJ2-1 and V is TRBV4-3, with D possibly TRBD2 on 7 matching bases. Deletions cut 4 bases from V and 1 base from J, with 23 bases between. The CDR3 loop spans 19 amino acids. Germline lookup yields CDR1 LGHNA and CDR2 YSLEER. CDR3 region: CASSPRSGGPIGSYNEQFF. The CDR3 DNA is TGCGCCAGCAGCCCGAGGTCGGGGGGCCCTATTGGATCCTACAATGAGCAGTTCTTC.